The present T cell receptor beta chain was sequenced within a study of T-cell reconstitution after alpha-beta-depleted transplantation in children. CDR3 length equals 12 residues. CDR1 and CDR2 (germline): SGDLS, YYNGEE. The germline V and J ends were trimmed by 0 bases and 4 bases, with 3 bases remaining between them. A library of TCRbeta sequences, prepared with unique molecular identifiers, was generated. TCRdb re-called the PCR reads through MiXCR, storing one row per CDR3 protein. Seen here are tens of thousands of distinct CDR3 sequences, approximately 7.4% observed once, and the top ten hold around 2.4%. The table lists this clonotype with many counts.

This rearrangement joins TRBV9 to TRBJ2-3; D uncertain. The sequence was obtained from a human donor who donated a stem cell graft to a child with acute lymphoblastic leukemia. The sample was PBMCs from the stem cell graft donor, taken from the stem cell graft. The DNA of the CDR3 is TGTGCCAGCAGCGTAGGGTCAGATACGCAGTATTTT. As protein: CASSVGSDTQYF.